Only one count was recorded for the clone carrying this TCR beta chain. The assay was immunoSEQ multiplex PCR, and TCRdb's table has in-frame clones only and misses some. The sample lists under 400,000 clones; 80% to 90% were seen once. This entry belongs to a study of blood T cell repertoires in COVID-19. Study-wide background: From T cells, B-cell-depleted T cells, or PBMCs came the material, which was cDNA or gDNA.

This clonotype was obtained from a woman aged 40 to 50 with acute COVID-19. The sequenced material came from PBMCs or T cells enriched from blood (not recorded which).

In nucleotides, the CDR3 is TGTGCCAGCAGCTTGATGTCAGCGAACACCGGGGAGCTGTTTTTT. Translated, it gives CASSLMSANTGELFF. J is TRBJ2-2 and V is TRBV7-2; D is uncertain. Germline loops: CDR1 SGHTA, CDR2 FQGNSA. V dropped 3 bases and J dropped 0 bases, with 8 bases sitting between them. The CDR3 totals 15 residues.